Listed below are T cell receptor beta chains from one sample, sequenced in a study of T cells expressing NK-cell markers. TCRdb reprocessed the 5' RACE reads, keeping one entry per CDR3 protein, no DNA. The record lists over 150,000 distinct CDR3 sequences, of which the ten most abundant hold around 37%. Source material: blood T cells: a sorted CD56 or NKG2C T cell subset, CD4+ or CD8+ T cells, or bulk PBMC T cells (not recorded which). Receptors were obtained from a woman in her forties or fifties in good health. Both conserved end residues are part of each CDR3.

TRBJ2-1 14 TRBV20-1 CSAREGPNYNEQFF
TRBJ2-1 14 TRBV12-5 CASRSPLSYNEQFF
TRBJ1-3 15 TRBV9 CASSVDETSGNTIYF
TRBJ2-5 13 TRBV6-5 CASSFSYQETQYF
TRBJ2-3 14 TRBV7-9 CASASAGGLDTQYF
TRBJ2-1 13 TRBV28 CASSGGPKDSPFF
TRBJ2-5 12 TRBV7-9 CASSSVSGTQYF
TRBJ2-1 14 TRBV20-1 CSAMTGGANNEQFF
TRBJ2-2 17 TRBV3-1 CASSQDEGTSVAGELFF
TRBJ2-1 15 TRBV7-9 CASTPSVGLYNEQFF
TRBJ2-5 14 TRBV27 CASSFGGVSETQYF
TRBJ2-1 15 TRBV2 CAILDPEEADNEQFF
TRBJ2-1 15 TRBV7-2 CASSLGLALSNEQFF
TRBJ2-1 11 TRBV10-3 CAISEGPEQFF
TRBJ2-5 14 TRBV5-1 CASSHYRGQETQYF
TRBJ2-1 12 TRBV27 CASLGVSNEQFF
TRBJ2-7 17 TRBV9 CASSPQGGLGPQGEQYF